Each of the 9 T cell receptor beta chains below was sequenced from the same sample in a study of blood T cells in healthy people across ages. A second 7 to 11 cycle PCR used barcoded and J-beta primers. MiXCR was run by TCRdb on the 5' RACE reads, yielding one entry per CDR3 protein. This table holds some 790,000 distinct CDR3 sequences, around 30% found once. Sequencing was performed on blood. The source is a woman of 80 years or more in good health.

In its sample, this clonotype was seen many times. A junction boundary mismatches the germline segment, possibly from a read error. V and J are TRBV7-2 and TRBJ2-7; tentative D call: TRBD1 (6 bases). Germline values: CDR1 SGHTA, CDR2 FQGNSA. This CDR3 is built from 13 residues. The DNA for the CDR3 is TGCGCCAGCAGTCTCACACAGGGATACGAGCAGTACTTC. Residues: CASSLTQGYEQYF.

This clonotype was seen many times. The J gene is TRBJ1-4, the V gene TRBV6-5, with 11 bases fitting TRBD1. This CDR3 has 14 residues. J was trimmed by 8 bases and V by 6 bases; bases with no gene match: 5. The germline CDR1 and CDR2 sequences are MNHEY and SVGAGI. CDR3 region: CASSRTGGREKLFF. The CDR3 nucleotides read TGTGCCAGCAGCCGGACAGGGGGCCGCGAAAAACTGTTTTTT.

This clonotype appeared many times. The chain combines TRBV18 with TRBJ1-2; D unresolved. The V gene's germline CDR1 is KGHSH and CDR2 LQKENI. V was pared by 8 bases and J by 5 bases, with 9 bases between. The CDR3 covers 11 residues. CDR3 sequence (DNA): TGTGCCAGCAGTCCGGGATATGGCTACACCTTC. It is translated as CASSPGYGYTF. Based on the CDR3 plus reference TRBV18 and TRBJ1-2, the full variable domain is NAGVMQNPRHLVRRRGQEARLRCSPMKGHSHVYWYRQLPEEGLKFMVYLQKENIIDESGMPKERFSAEFPKEGPSILRIQQVVRGDSAAYFCASSPGYGYTFGSGTRLTVV.

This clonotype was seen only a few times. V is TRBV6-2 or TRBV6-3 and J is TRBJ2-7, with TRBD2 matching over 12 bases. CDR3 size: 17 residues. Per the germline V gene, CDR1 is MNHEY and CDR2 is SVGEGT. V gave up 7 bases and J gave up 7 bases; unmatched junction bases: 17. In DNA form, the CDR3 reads TGTGCCAGCACCGACACCGACCTAGCGGGGGGGTTAAATGAGCAGTACTTC. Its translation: CASTDTDLAGGLNEQYF.

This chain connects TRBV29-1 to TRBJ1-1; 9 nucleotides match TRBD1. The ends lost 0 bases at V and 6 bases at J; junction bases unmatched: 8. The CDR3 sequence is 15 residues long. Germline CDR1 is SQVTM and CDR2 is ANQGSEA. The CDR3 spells CSVEDPKRTGAEAFF. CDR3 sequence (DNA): TGCAGCGTTGAAGATCCCAAACGGACAGGGGCTGAAGCTTTCTTT.

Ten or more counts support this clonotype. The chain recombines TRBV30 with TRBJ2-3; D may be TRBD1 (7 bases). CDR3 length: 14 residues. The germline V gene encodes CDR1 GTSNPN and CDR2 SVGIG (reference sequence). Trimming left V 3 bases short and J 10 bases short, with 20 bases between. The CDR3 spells CAWSAGRGVKAQYF. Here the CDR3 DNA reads TGTGCCTGGAGCGCCGGCAGGGGGGTGAAAGCGCAGTATTTT.

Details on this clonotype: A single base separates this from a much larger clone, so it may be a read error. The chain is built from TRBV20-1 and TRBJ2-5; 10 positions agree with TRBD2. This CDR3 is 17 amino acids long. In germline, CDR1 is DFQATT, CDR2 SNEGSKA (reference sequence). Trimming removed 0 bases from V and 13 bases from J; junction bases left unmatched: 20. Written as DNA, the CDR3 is TGCAGTGCTAGAGATTCCCTAGCGGGGGTCGGGAAAAACATTCGGTACTTC. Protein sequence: CSARDSLAGVGKNIRYF.

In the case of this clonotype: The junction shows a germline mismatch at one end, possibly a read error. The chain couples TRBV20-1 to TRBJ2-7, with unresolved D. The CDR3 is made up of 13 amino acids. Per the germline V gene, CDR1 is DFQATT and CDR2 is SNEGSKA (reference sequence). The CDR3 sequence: CSAPLLGSHEQYF. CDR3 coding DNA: TGCAGCGCACCGCTGTTGGGCTCCCACGAGCAGTACTTC.

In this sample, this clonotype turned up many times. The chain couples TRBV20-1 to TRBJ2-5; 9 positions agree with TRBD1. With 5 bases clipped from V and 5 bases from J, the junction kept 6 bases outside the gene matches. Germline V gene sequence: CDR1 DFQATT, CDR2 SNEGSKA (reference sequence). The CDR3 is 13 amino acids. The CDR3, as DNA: TGCAGTGCTCCGCCTGGACAGGGGGAGACCCAGTACTTC. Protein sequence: CSAPPGQGETQYF.